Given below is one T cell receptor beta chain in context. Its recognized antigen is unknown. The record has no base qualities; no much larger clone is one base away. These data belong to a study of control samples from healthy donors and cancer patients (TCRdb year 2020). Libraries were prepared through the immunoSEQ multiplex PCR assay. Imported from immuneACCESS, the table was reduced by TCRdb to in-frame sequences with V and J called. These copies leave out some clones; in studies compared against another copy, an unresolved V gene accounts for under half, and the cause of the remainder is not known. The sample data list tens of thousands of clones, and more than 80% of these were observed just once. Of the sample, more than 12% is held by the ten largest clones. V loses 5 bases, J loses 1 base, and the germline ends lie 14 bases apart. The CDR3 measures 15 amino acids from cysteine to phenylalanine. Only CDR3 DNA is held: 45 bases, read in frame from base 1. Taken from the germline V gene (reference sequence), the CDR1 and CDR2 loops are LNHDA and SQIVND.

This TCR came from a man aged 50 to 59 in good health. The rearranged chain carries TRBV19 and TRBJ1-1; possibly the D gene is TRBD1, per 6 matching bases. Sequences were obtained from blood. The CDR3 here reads CASSLYGRGNTEAFF. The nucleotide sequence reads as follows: TGTGCCAGTAGTCTTTACGGCAGGGGGAACACTGAAGCTTTCTTT.